These 29 T cell receptor beta chains originate from one sample sequenced in a study of cytomegalovirus exposure and HLA in healthy donors. Using immunoSEQ multiplex PCR, the repertoire was profiled, and TCRdb retains in-frame clones only, with some absent. The table shows fewer than 300,000 clones, with 70% to 90% occurring only once. Material: PBMCs. The receptors come from a woman aged 18-35 years in good health and CMV-seronegative.

The gene calls are TRBV7-9 and TRBJ2-1; the match to TRBD1 covers 8 bases. Germline values: CDR1 SEHNR, CDR2 FQNEAQ (reference sequence). The V and J ends lost 4 bases and 1 base, in that order; junction bases with no gene match: 6. The CDR3 consists of 16 residues. The CDR3 DNA reads TGTGCCAGCAGCTCCCAGGGGGCTCGGTCCTACAATGAGCAGTTCTTC. Translating it yields CASSSQGARSYNEQFF.

The chain combines TRBV28 with TRBJ2-5; D possibly corresponds to TRBD1 (6 bases). Per germline, CDR1 MDHEN and CDR2 SYDVKM. The V end lost 8 bases, the J end lost 2 bases, and 18 bases lay between the germline ends. The CDR3 sequence is 15 residues long. CDR3 in amino acids: CASRANRDIQETQYF. DNA for the CDR3: TGTGCCAGCCGAGCTAACCGGGACATACAAGAGACCCAGTACTTC.

The chain uses TRBV5-4 and TRBJ1-4; 8 bases map to TRBD1. Unmatched junction bases numbered 11, after V lost 4 bases and J lost 3 bases. Germline CDR1 reads SGHNT; CDR2 reads YYREEE (reference sequence). The CDR3 spans 17 residues. The CDR3 DNA follows: TGTGCCAGCAGCCGCCTTGGACAGGGCGCAGCTAATGAAAAACTGTTTTTT. Translated, it gives CASSRLGQGAANEKLFF. The variable domain in full, with the rest retrieved from reference TRBV5-4 and TRBJ1-4, is ETGVTQSPTHLIKTRGQQVTLRCSSQSGHNTVSWYQQALGQGPQFIFQYYREEENGRGNFPPRFSGLQFPNYSSELNVNALELDDSALYLCASSRLGQGAANEKLFFGSGTQLSVL.

This sequence joins TRBV5-4 and TRBJ2-7; weak D call: TRBD2 (5 bases). The germline V and J ends were trimmed by 2 bases and 5 bases, with 11 bases remaining between them. The CDR3 has 13 amino acids. The germline V gene has CDR1 SGHNT and CDR2 YYREEE (reference sequence). CDR3 coding DNA: TGTGCCAGCAGCTTCCGGGGTGGGCACGAGCAGTACTTC. This codes for CASSFRGGHEQYF.

The rearrangement uses TRBV13 and TRBJ2-6; TRBD1 matches 7 bases. This CDR3 spans 19 amino acids. Germline loops: CDR1 PRHDT, CDR2 FYEKMQ (reference sequence). The junction had 16 bases not matched to a gene; V was cut back by 8 bases and J by 0 bases. In DNA form, the CDR3 reads TGTGCCAGCCAGGAAACGACAGGGACACTTGGCTCTGGGGCCAACGTCCTGACTTTC. Protein product: CASQETTGTLGSGANVLTF. The full variable domain, completed using reference TRBV13 and TRBJ2-6, is AAGVIQSPRHLIKEKRETATLKCYPIPRHDTVYWYQQGPGQDPQFLISFYEKMQSDKGSIPDRFSAQQFSDYHSELNMSSLELGDSALYFCASQETTGTLGSGANVLTFGAGSRLTVL.

This chain joins TRBV10-2 and TRBJ2-2; D possibly corresponds to TRBD2 (6 bases). CDR1 is WSHSY, CDR2 SAAADI, per germline. This CDR3 comprises 14 residues. Between the trimmed V and J ends, which lost 5 bases and 4 bases, there was a span of 11 bases. The CDR3 DNA reads TGCGCCAGCAGTCCACTAGCAGCCACCGGGGAGCTGTTTTTT. Translating it yields CASSPLAATGELFF.

In nucleotides, the CDR3 is TGTGCCACCAGCAGACGACAGGTGATGAACACCGGGGAGCTGTTTTTT. Protein: CATSRRQVMNTGELFF. The gene calls are TRBV15 and TRBJ2-2; TRBD1 is a possible D gene (6 bases). V shed 2 bases and J shed 1 base, with 11 bases lying between them. The germline gives CDR1 LNHNV, CDR2 YYDKDF (reference sequence). CDR3 length: 16 amino acids.

This clone was observed a single time. The rearrangement joins TRBV7-3 to TRBJ2-5; weak D call: TRBD2 (6 bases). Trimming took off 0 bases at V and 7 bases at J, with 9 bases between the two ends. The CDR3 runs 13 residues. CDR1 is SGHTA and CDR2 is FQGTGA in the germline V gene. In DNA form, the CDR3 reads TGTGCCAGCAGCTTAACGATGGGGGGGACCCAGTACTTC. Protein sequence: CASSLTMGGTQYF.

This clone was recorded at least ten times. The V and J genes are TRBV2 and TRBJ2-7; 9 bases agree with TRBD1. Trimming at V came to 8 bases and at J to 2 bases, leaving 4 bases not matched to a gene. Looked up from germline, CDR1 is SNHLY and CDR2 is FYNNEI. The CDR3 contains 13 residues. The CDR3 spells CASLGTGPYEQYF. The CDR3 nucleotides read TGTGCCAGCTTAGGGACAGGGCCCTACGAGCAGTACTTC. The variable domain in full, with the rest retrieved from reference TRBV2 and TRBJ2-7, is EPEVTQTPSHQVTQMGQEVILRCVPISNHLYFYWYRQILGQKVEFLVSFYNNEISEKSEIFDDQFSVERPDGSNFTLKIRSTKLEDSAMYFCASLGTGPYEQYFGPGTRLTVT.

The V gene is TRBV18, the J gene TRBJ2-5; TRBD2 matches 10 bases. Germline V lookup: CDR1 KGHSH, CDR2 LQKENI. The CDR3 has 15 residues. Trimming removed 3 bases from V and 4 bases from J; junction bases left unmatched: 5. This chain's CDR3 is CASSPPASGRETQYF. The CDR3 DNA sequence: TGTGCCAGCTCACCTCCCGCTAGCGGGAGAGAGACCCAGTACTTC.

A single count supports this clone. The gene calls are TRBV19 and TRBJ1-2, with 9 bases aligning to TRBD1. This CDR3 comprises 15 residues. Per the germline V gene, CDR1 is LNHDA and CDR2 is SQIVND (reference sequence). Germline trimming cut 8 bases from V and 5 bases from J; bases unmatched to any gene: 12. DNA of the CDR3: TGTGCCAGTCTTAAATGGACAGGGGCAAATTATGGCTACACCTTC. It codes for CASLKWTGANYGYTF.

The V call is TRBV27, the J call TRBJ1-5, with 7 bases fitting TRBD1. The CDR3 loop spans 14 amino acids. Germline V lookup: CDR1 MNHEY, CDR2 SMNVEV (reference sequence). After removal of 6 bases from V and 7 bases from J, the junction contained 9 bases not matched to a gene. CDR3 protein: CASREQGLVQPQHF. The CDR3 coding sequence is TGTGCCAGCAGAGAACAGGGGTTAGTACAGCCCCAGCATTTT.

The chain is built from TRBV27 and TRBJ2-7, with D perhaps matching TRBD1 (5 bases). CDR1 and CDR2 (germline): MNHEY, SMNVEV (reference sequence). CDR3 length equals 15 residues. V was clipped by 5 bases and J by 2 bases, with 16 bases between them. The CDR3, as DNA: TGTGCCAGCAGTCTAAAGTCGGACAACACCTACGAGCAGTACTTC. Translated: CASSLKSDNTYEQYF.

The chain uses TRBV6-5 and TRBJ2-7; 7 bases align to TRBD2. This CDR3 region has 13 residues. The trim removed 6 bases at V and 0 bases at J, leaving 2 bases unmatched. Germline V gene lookup returns CDR1 MNHEY and CDR2 SVGAGI. The CDR3 nucleotides are TGTGCCAGCAGCGGGGGGAGCTCCTACGAGCAGTACTTC. It is translated as CASSGGSSYEQYF.

This rearrangement joins TRBV7-6 to TRBJ2-4; D unclear. The CDR3 length is 15 residues. The germline V gene has CDR1 SGHVS and CDR2 FNYEAQ. The V gene lost 4 bases and the J gene lost 9 bases, with 19 bases spanning the gap. CDR3 nucleotides: TGTGCCAGCAGCTCCCGCCCGCCAGAAGTGTGCATTCAGTACTTC. Amino acid sequence: CASSSRPPEVCIQYF.

The gene calls are TRBV7-2 and TRBJ1-5; D may be TRBD1 (5 bases). Germline loops: CDR1 SGHTA, CDR2 FQGNSA. The CDR3 extends over 15 amino acids. The V end lost 4 bases, the J end lost 6 bases, and 16 bases lay between the germline ends. The CDR3 sequence: CASSYGAGSAQPQHF. The CDR3 nucleotides read TGTGCCAGCAGCTATGGGGCAGGGTCCGCTCAGCCCCAGCATTTT. Supplemented by reference TRBV7-2 and TRBJ1-5, the full variable domain reads GAGVSQSPSNKVTEKGKDVELRCDPISGHTALYWYRQSLGQGLEFLIYFQGNSAPDKSGLPSDRFSAERTGGSVSTLTIQRTQQEDSAVYLCASSYGAGSAQPQHFGDGTRLSIL.

This chain connects TRBV18 to TRBJ2-7; 10 nucleotides align to TRBD1. CDR1 and CDR2 (germline): KGHSH, LQKENI. V lost 5 bases to trimming and J lost 5 bases; unmatched junction nucleotides: 15. The CDR3 length is 17 residues. The DNA for the CDR3 is TGTGCCAGCTCATCAATTGCCGGGACAGGGGTATTCCACGAGCAGTACTTC. Translation gives CASSSIAGTGVFHEQYF.

DNA of the CDR3: TGTGCCAGCAGCTATAGGCTAGGGCAGTTCTTC. Translating it yields CASSYRLGQFF. The rearrangement uses TRBV28 and TRBJ2-1; no firm D call. Per germline, CDR1 MDHEN and CDR2 SYDVKM. CDR3 length equals 11 residues. Between the trimmed V and J ends, which lost 6 bases and 12 bases, there was a span of 12 bases.

The V and J genes are TRBV19 and TRBJ2-1, with TRBD2 identical over 12 bases. Per germline, CDR1 LNHDA and CDR2 SQIVND (reference sequence). V trimming: 6 bases; J trimming: 10 bases; junction bases outside the gene matches: 4. The CDR3 consists of 13 residues. In DNA form, the CDR3 reads TGTGCCAGTAGGCCTAGCGGGAGGGAAGAGCAGTTCTTC. Protein sequence: CASRPSGREEQFF.

The chain links TRBV5-1 to TRBJ2-3; 10 bases line up with TRBD2. CDR3 length equals 16 residues. Trimming cost V 0 bases and J 3 bases; bases outside gene matches: 4. Germline V gene sequence: CDR1 SGHRS, CDR2 YFSETQ. CDR3 amino acids: CASSLADSGRTDTQYF. As DNA, the CDR3 is TGCGCCAGCAGCTTGGCGGATAGCGGGAGGACAGATACGCAGTATTTT.

The chain combines TRBV6-1 with TRBJ1-5; TRBD1 is a possible D gene (5 bases). Trimming stripped 0 bases from V and 2 bases from J, with 14 bases between. The CDR3 covers 17 residues. The germline gives CDR1 MNHNS, CDR2 SASEGT. This chain's CDR3 is CASSEARRVLGNQPQHF. Here the CDR3 DNA reads TGTGCCAGCAGTGAAGCGCGCAGGGTATTGGGCAATCAGCCCCAGCATTTT.

The genes are TRBV15 and TRBJ2-3, with TRBD1 as a possible D gene (6 bases). The germline V and J ends were trimmed by 1 base and 3 bases, with 17 bases remaining between them. Germline CDR1 reads LNHNV; CDR2 reads YYDKDF (reference sequence). This CDR3 contains 17 residues. The CDR3 reads CATSRVRRLTGTDTQYF. The CDR3 region has the DNA TGTGCCACCAGCAGAGTAAGACGTTTAACAGGGACAGATACGCAGTATTTT.

The chain couples TRBV5-1 to TRBJ2-1; 9 nucleotides agree with TRBD2. The CDR3 runs to 15 residues. The V gene's germline CDR1 is SGHRS and CDR2 YFSETQ. The ends lost 1 base at V and 5 bases at J; junction bases unmatched: 4. CDR3 sequence: CASSLTSGRDNEQFF. The CDR3 nucleotides are TGCGCCAGCAGCTTGACTAGCGGGCGCGACAATGAGCAGTTCTTC.

The chain couples TRBV4-3 to TRBJ2-1; 9 bases agree with TRBD2. Trimming at V came to 8 bases and at J to 0 bases, leaving 26 bases not matched to a gene. The V gene's germline CDR1 is LGHNA and CDR2 YSLEER. The CDR3 runs to 22 residues. CDR3 nucleotides: TGCGCCAGCTGTATCTCTCACAGGGTTTGGTCAGCGGGAGGCAACTCCTACAATGAGCAGTTCTTC. Protein: CASCISHRVWSAGGNSYNEQFF.

The V gene is TRBV2, the J gene TRBJ2-1; TRBD1 might be the D (5 bases). The CDR3 consists of 15 residues. The V and J ends lost 5 bases and 0 bases respectively, with 11 bases between them. CDR1 is SNHLY, CDR2 FYNNEI, per germline. For the CDR3, the DNA is TGTGCCAGCAGTCATGACAGTAGCTCCTACAATGAGCAGTTCTTC. Its translation: CASSHDSSSYNEQFF.

The chain couples TRBV7-8 to TRBJ2-7; possible D gene TRBD2, 6 bases. The CDR3 is 14 residues long. CDR1 SGHVS and CDR2 FQNEAQ come from the germline V gene. V lost 1 base and J lost 2, with 9 bases in between. The CDR3 spells CASSLDGGAYEQYF. The CDR3 DNA follows: TGTGCCAGCAGCTTAGACGGGGGAGCCTACGAGCAGTACTTC.

The chain is built from TRBV25-1 and TRBJ2-3; perhaps TRBD1 as D (5 bases). CDR3 length: 13 amino acids. The V end was cut by 7 bases, the J end by 5 bases, with 13 bases between. The V gene's germline CDR1 is MGHDK and CDR2 SYGVNS. The DNA for the CDR3 is TGTGCCAGCACAGGGCTTTGGTTAGATACGCAGTATTTT. Protein product: CASTGLWLDTQYF.

The V gene is TRBV4-1, the J gene TRBJ2-1; 11 positions match TRBD2. The CDR3 is 18 amino acids. Germline CDR1 reads MGHRA; CDR2 reads YSYEKL. Unmatched junction bases numbered 12, after V lost 2 bases and J lost 6 bases. Here the CDR3 DNA reads TGCGCCAGCAGCCAACCTGCCCTCACTAGCGGGAGCGTCAATGAGCAGTTCTTC. Translating it yields CASSQPALTSGSVNEQFF.

This chain links TRBV5-1 with TRBJ2-5; 12 nucleotides align to TRBD2. Germline V lookup: CDR1 SGHRS, CDR2 YFSETQ. Losses at the gene ends were 0 bases for V and 4 bases for J; bases not matched to a gene: 1. The CDR3 has 15 residues. CDR3 loop: CASSLETSGRETQYF. The CDR3 DNA reads as TGCGCCAGCAGCTTGGAGACTAGCGGGAGAGAGACCCAGTACTTC.